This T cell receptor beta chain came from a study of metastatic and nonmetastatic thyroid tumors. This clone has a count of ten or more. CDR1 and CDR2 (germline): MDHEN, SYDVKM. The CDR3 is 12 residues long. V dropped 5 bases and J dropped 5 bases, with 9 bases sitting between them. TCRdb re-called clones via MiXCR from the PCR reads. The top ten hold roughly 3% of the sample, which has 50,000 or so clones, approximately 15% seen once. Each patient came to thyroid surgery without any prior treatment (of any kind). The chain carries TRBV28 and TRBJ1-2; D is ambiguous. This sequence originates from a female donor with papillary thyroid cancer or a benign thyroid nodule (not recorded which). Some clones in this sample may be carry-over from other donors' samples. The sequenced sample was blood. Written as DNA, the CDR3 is TGTGCCAGCAGTGGAGGGTTGTATGGCTACACCTTC. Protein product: CASSGGLYGYTF.